The sequence of this T cell receptor beta chain was determined in a study of blood T cell repertoires in COVID-19. Living in roughly 25 US areas, the participants were between about 18 and 100 years of age. Germline V gene lookup returns CDR1 SGHVS and CDR2 FNYEAQ. This CDR3 comprises 14 residues. V lost 5 bases to trimming and J lost 3 bases; unmatched junction nucleotides: 6. In the original analysis: Scientists estimated how many nucleated cells there were by amplifying reference gene primers. Here immunoSEQ multiplex PCR was the method, and the copy in TCRdb shows in-frame clones only, minus some. The V and J calls and the clone size are those of that table, but D and trimming were determined from the DNA. This sample has hundreds of thousands of clones, with nearly 90% found just once.

The receptor was derived from a woman under 30 with acute COVID-19. The chain combines TRBV7-6 with TRBJ2-7; TRBD2 matches 8 bases. Sequencing input: PBMCs or T cells enriched from blood (not recorded which). The chain's CDR3 is CASSPVTSVYEQYF. The CDR3 DNA reads as TGTGCCAGCAGCCCCGTGACTAGCGTCTACGAGCAGTACTTC.